Described below is a single T cell receptor (beta chain) sequence and its context. The data are from a study of technical replicates of blood from a few donors. This CDR3 comprises 15 residues. J was trimmed by 4 bases and V by 5 bases; bases with no gene match: 7. Germline CDR1 and CDR2: LNHDA and SQIVND (reference sequence). TCRdb's copy holds only in-frame clones and misses some; the assay was immunoSEQ multiplex PCR. In the table there are under 90,000 clones, roughly 94% of which are singletons. The rearrangement uses TRBV19 and TRBJ1-2; TRBD1 agrees at 10 bases. The source is a human donor in good health. Sequencing used T cells isolated from PBMCs. The CDR3 here is CASSGGTGEIYGYTF. The CDR3, as DNA: TGTGCCAGTAGTGGGGGGACAGGGGAGATCTATGGCTACACCTTC.